This T cell receptor beta chain came from a study of regulatory T cells in long-lasting Graves disease. Indicated time point: persistent/refractory GD, antithyroid drugs over 5 years with positive TRAb. From PBMCs, RNA was extracted and then used to make the TCR library. HTBI primers from iRepertoire and Arm-PCR of CDR3 regions yielded the TCR beta libraries. MiXCR was run by TCRdb on the multiplex PCR reads, yielding one entry per CDR3 protein. The sample holds 350,000 to 450,000 distinct CDR3 sequences, around 23% seen once. There are a few counts of this clonotype. As yet, its antigen is unknown. Study results and limitations: Lower TCR diversity characterized persistent Graves' patients relative to newly diagnosed patients.

This TCR was sampled from a woman between 35 and 50 years old with Graves disease. The source material was peripheral blood mononuclear cells (PBMCs), sampled when the disease was refractory, from a patient treated with antithyroid drugs.

For the CDR3, the DNA is TGTGCCAGCAGTATCTTGACAGGACCCAATGAAAAACTGTTTTTT. Residues: CASSILTGPNEKLFF. This sequence joins TRBV6-1 and TRBJ1-4, with a weak D call TRBD1 (6 bases). This CDR3 has 15 amino acids. In germline, CDR1 is MNHNS, CDR2 SASEGT. V was trimmed by 5 bases and J by 5 bases, leaving 15 bases between them.